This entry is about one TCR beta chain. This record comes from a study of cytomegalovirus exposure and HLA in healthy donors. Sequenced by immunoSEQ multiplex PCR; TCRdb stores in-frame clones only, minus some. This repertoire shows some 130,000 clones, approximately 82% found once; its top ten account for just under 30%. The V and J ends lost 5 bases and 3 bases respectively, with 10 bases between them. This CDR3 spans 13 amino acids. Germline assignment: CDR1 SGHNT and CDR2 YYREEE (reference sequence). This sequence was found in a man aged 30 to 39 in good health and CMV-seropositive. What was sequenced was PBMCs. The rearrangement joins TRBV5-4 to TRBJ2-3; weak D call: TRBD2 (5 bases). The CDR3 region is CASSQRATDTQYF. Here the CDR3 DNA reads TGTGCCAGCAGTCAGAGGGCGACAGATACGCAGTATTTT.